This T cell receptor beta chain derives from a study of T cells in Graves' hyperthyroidism and ophthalmopathy. Study conclusions and caveats: The model made its ophthalmopathy prediction, and onset followed a median approximately six months later. Blood also held most thyroid clonotypes expanded beyond 0.001.

The CDR3 has 15 residues. Trimming removed 5 bases at V and 3 bases at J, with 17 bases between. Germline V CDR1 and CDR2: SEHNR, FQNEAQ (reference sequence). This clonotype has a handful of counts. Its antigen is still unknown. Together with thyroid ultrasound, orbital computed tomography, serum thyroxine and TRAb, clinical symptoms were used for diagnoses. Authors of the study amplified TCR beta CDR3 regions from RNA transcripts. An initial round of RT-PCR targeting the TCR CDR3 relied on the HTBI primer set. In TCRdb, the multiplex PCR reads were re-called with MiXCR into one record per CDR3 protein. The data show roughly 500,000 distinct CDR3 sequences, with approximately 49% seen just once and 35% to 50% held by the top ten.

Sequencing was performed on peripheral blood or thyroid tissue (not recorded which). This chain joins TRBV7-9 and TRBJ2-7; D is perhaps TRBD1 (6 bases). The sequence came from an adult woman with Graves' disease, either hyperthyroidism or ophthalmopathy (not recorded which). This CDR3 is CASSQDRDILYEQYF. DNA for the CDR3: TGTGCCAGCAGCCAAGACCGGGACATCCTCTACGAGCAGTACTTC.